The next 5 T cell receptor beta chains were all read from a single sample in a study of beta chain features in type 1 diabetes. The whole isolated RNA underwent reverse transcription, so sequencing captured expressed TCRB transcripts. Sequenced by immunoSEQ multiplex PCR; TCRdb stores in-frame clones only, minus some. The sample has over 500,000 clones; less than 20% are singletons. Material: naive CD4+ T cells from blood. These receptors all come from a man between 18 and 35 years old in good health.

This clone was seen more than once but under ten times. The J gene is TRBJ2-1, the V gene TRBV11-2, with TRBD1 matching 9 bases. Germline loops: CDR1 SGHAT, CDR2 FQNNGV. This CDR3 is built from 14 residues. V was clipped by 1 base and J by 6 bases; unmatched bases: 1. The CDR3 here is CASSLGTGVNEQFF. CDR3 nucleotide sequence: TGTGCCAGCAGCTTAGGGACAGGGGTCAATGAGCAGTTCTTC.

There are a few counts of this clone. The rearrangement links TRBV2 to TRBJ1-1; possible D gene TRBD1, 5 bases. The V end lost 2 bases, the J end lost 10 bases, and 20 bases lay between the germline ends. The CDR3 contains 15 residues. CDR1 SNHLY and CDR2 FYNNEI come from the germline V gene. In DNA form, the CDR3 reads TGTGCCAGCAGTGAACTAGGGGCTACATTGTCTCTAGCTTTCTTT. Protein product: CASSELGATLSLAFF.

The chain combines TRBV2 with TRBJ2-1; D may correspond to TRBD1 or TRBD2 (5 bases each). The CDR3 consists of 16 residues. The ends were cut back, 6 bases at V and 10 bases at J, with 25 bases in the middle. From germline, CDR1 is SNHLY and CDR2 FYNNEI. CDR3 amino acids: CASSATLRWGPDEQFF. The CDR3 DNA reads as TGTGCCAGCAGCGCAACCCTTCGATGGGGACCCGACGAGCAGTTCTTC. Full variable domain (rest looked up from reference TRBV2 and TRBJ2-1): EPEVTQTPSHQVTQMGQEVILRCVPISNHLYFYWYRQILGQKVEFLVSFYNNEISEKSEIFDDQFSVERPDGSNFTLKIRSTKLEDSAMYFCASSATLRWGPDEQFFGPGTRLTVL.

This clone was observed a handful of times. The CDR3 loop reads CASPGGPRRETQYF. The CDR3 DNA sequence: TGTGCCAGCCCCGGAGGCCCTAGGCGGGAGACCCAGTACTTC. The gene calls are TRBV6-1 and TRBJ2-5; tentative D call: TRBD2 (5 bases). The CDR3 loop spans 14 amino acids. V lost 8 bases and J 5 bases, leaving 18 bases between the germline ends. Germline values: CDR1 MNHNS, CDR2 SASEGT.

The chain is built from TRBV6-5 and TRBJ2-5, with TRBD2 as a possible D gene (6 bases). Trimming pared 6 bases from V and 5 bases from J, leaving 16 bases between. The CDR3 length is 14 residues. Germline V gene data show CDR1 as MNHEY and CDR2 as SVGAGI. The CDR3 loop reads CASSRTVGGETQYF. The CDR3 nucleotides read TGTGCCAGCAGCCGGACTGTCGGAGGGGAGACCCAGTACTTC.